This T cell receptor beta chain was recorded in a study of CD8 T cells in Susac syndrome. The CDR3 extends over 16 amino acids. Germline loops: CDR1 SGDLS, CDR2 YYNGEE. V was clipped by 1 base and J by 1 base; unmatched bases: 4. When the RNA was reverse transcribed, random hexamers were used with an input of roughly 0.5 to 1 ug. TCRdb re-derived calls from the immunoSEQ multiplex PCR reads in MiXCR, one entry per CDR3 protein. The data hold 150,000 or so distinct CDR3 sequences, with 95% to 97% observed a single time. Sequencing was performed on CD4+ T cells from PBMCs. The V and J genes are TRBV9 and TRBJ2-2, with 7 bases lining up with TRBD1. The TCR originated in a human donor with Susac syndrome. CDR3 amino acids: CASSVSGTVNTGELFF. The CDR3 DNA reads as TGTGCCAGCAGCGTATCTGGGACAGTGAACACCGGGGAGCTGTTTTTT.